This T cell receptor beta chain was sequenced for a study of neoadjuvant anti-PD-1 for oral cavity cancer. Study-level findings and limits: With a few patients per group, TCR findings need larger cohorts.

Germline trimming cut 6 bases from V and 5 bases from J; bases unmatched to any gene: 8. Germline lookup yields CDR1 MNHEY and CDR2 SMNVEV (reference sequence). The CDR3 loop spans 15 amino acids. The time point was: after neoadjuvant nivolumab, at surgical resection. Patients were newly diagnosed with stage II-IVA oral cavity squamous cell carcinoma without prior systemic or radiation treatment. Most PBMC samples had roughly 0.45 ug input DNA in six replicates. Data came from immunoSEQ multiplex PCR; TCRdb stores just in-frame clones and leaves some out. The sample includes 8,000 to 10,000 clones, 70% seen only once; the top ten take less than 3%. This clone was recorded once. Its antigen is currently unknown.

The chain links TRBV27 to TRBJ2-5; 11 bases line up with TRBD2. The receptor's source is a person aged 35-79 years with oral cavity squamous cell carcinoma. Source: PBMCs, taken after nivolumab (anti-PD-1) treatment. CDR3 coding DNA: TGTGCCAGCAGCCCCCTAGCGGGGGGCGGCGAGACCCAGTACTTC. It yields the protein CASSPLAGGGETQYF.